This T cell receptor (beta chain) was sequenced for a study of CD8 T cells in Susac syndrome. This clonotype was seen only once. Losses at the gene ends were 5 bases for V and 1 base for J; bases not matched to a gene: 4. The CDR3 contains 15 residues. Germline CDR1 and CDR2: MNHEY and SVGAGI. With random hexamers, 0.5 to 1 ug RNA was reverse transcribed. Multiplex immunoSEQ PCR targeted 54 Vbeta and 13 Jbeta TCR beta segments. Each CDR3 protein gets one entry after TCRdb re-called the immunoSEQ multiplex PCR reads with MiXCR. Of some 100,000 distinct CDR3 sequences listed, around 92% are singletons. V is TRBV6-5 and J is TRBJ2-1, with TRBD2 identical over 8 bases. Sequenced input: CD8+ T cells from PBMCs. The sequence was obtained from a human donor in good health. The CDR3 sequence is CASSRPGGSYNEQFF. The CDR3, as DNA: TGTGCCAGCAGTCGTCCGGGAGGGTCCTACAATGAGCAGTTCTTC.